Reported below is one TCR beta chain. The antigen it binds to is not known. The input lacks base qualities; no much larger clone sits a single base away. The immunoSEQ Assay, a bias-controlled multiplex PCR, was used to amplify TCRbeta CDR3 regions from genomic DNA. The study's own analysis went as follows. Nucleated cell counts per sample were estimated from amplification of reference gene primers within the assay. Sequence reads were collapsed and filtered to measure the absolute abundance of every unique TCRbeta CDR3 rearrangement. Productive Simpson clonality was computed per sample as the square root of Simpson's diversity index over productive rearrangements. TCRdb's version of the immuneACCESS table is confined to in-frame rearrangements and falls short of the full clone set. An unresolved V gene accounts for under half of the shortfall where checked; the remainder is of unknown origin. V, J and clone size are those of that table, while D and trimming were read from the DNA. The sample yields 150,000 to 200,000 clones; over 75% were counted once. The top ten clonotypes cover about 3% of the sample.

The collaborating institutions used their own protocols to collect whole blood in K2EDTA tubes. For TCRbeta analysis, collaborator samples were shipped as frozen whole blood, as isolated PBMCs, or as DNA extracted from either sample type. The CDR3 contains 15 residues, cysteine and phenylalanine counted. The entry retains the CDR3 DNA only, 45 bases that are in frame from base 1. V ends up 0 bases short and J 1 base short, with an unmatched junction base count of 1. CDR1 and CDR2, looked up from the germline V gene, are SGHRS and YFSETQ. This sample stems from a study of blood T cell repertoires in COVID-19 (dated by TCRdb to 2019 to 2021). Study-wide context: Collaborator samples came from the United States, Italy and Spain and covered acute and convalescent phases of COVID-19. The sample metadata nearly always contained a de-identified subject ID, COVID-19 status, age in years and sex. Where HLA class I and class II types were available, the types were taken from metadata supplied by the sample provider, not from assay-based typing. The dataset comprised deeply sampled blood TCRbeta repertoires from subjects exposed to, actively infected with, or recovered from COVID-19. The repertoires were made available in a free public database intended to serve as a resource for research on the immune response to SARS-CoV-2. The samples were drawn from the first 160 participants of the ongoing ImmuneRACE study and from over 950 subjects provided by 6 global collaborators. The material from the prospective study consisted of cDNA or gDNA derived from T cells, B-cell-depleted T cells, or PBMCs.

Results and caveats for the whole study, not just this receptor: The amount of clinical and demographic metadata varied by source and participant and was provided uncurated.

This receptor was identified in a man aged 65 to 85 with acute or convalescent COVID-19. Sample: peripheral blood. The sequence is built from TRBV5-1 and TRBJ2-3; a stretch of 8 junction bases matches TRBD1. The CDR3 reads as follows: CASSLEQGGTDTQYF. The nucleotides read TGCGCCAGCAGCTTGGAACAGGGGGGCACAGATACGCAGTATTTT.